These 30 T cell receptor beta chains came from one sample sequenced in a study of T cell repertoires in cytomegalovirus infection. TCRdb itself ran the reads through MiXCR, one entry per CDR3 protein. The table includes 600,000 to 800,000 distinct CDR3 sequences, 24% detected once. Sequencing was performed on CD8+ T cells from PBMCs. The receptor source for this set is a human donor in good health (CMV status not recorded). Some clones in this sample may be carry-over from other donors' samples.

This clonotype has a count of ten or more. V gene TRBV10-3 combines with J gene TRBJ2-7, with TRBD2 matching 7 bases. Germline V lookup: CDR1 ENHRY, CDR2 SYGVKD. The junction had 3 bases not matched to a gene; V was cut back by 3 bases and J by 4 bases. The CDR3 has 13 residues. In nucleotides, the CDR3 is TGTGCCATCAGTGATCGGGGGGTGTACGAGCAGTACGTC. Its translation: CAISDRGVYEQYV.

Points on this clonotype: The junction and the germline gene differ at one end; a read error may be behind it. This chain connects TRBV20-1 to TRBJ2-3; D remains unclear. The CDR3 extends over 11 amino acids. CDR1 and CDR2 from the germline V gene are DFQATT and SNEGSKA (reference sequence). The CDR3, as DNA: TGCAGTGCTAGAGATCCGACGCGCCTTCGTTTT. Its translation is CSARDPTRLRF.

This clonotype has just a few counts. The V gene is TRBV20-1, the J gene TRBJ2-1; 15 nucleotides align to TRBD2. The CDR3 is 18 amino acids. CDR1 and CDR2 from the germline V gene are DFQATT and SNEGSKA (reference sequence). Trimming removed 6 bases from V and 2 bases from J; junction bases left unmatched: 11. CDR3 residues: CSAPSGTSGGRTYNEQFF. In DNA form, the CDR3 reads TGCAGTGCACCCTCCGGGACTAGCGGGGGGCGAACCTACAATGAGCAGTTCTTC.

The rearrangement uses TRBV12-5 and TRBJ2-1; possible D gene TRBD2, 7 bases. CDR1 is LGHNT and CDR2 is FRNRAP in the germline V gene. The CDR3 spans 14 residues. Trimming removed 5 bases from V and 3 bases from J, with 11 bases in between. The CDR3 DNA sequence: TGTGCTAGTGGTCCGGGGGGCCTCTACAATGAGCAGTTCTTC. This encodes CASGPGGLYNEQFF.

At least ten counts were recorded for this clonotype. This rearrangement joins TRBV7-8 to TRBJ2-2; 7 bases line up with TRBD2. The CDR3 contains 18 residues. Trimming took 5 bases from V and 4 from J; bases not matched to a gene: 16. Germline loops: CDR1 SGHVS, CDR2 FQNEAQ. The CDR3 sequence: CASSRDLQKRGRTGELFF. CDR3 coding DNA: TGTGCCAGCAGCCGAGACCTACAGAAGCGGGGCCGCACCGGGGAGCTGTTTTTT.

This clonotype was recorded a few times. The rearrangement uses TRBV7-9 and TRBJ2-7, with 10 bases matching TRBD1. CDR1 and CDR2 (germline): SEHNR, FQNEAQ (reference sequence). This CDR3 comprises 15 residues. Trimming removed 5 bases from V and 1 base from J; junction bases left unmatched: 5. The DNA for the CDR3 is TGTGCCAGCAGCGCGCCGGGACAGGGGTCCTACGAGCAGTACGTC. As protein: CASSAPGQGSYEQYV.

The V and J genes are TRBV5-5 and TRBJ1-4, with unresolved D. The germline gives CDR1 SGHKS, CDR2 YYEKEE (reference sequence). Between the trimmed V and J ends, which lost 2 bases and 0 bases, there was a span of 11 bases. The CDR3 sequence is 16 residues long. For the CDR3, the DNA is TGTGCCAGCAGCTTTGGACGGGGTGCAACTAATGAAAAACTGTTTTTT. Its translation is CASSFGRGATNEKLFF.

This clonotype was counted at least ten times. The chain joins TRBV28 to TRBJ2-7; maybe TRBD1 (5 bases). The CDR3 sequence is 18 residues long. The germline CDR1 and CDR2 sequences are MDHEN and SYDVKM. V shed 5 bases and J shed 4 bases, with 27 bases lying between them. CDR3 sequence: CASSRVLRGPRGLYEQYV. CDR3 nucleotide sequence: TGTGCCAGCAGTCGCGTGCTTAGAGGACCAAGGGGCTTATACGAGCAGTACGTC.

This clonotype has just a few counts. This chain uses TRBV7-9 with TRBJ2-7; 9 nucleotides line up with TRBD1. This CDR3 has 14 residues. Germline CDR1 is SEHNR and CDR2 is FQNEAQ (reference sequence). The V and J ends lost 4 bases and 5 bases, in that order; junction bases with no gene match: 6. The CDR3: CASSWTGVIHEQYF. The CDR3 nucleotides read TGTGCCAGCAGCTGGACAGGGGTGATCCACGAGCAGTACTTC.

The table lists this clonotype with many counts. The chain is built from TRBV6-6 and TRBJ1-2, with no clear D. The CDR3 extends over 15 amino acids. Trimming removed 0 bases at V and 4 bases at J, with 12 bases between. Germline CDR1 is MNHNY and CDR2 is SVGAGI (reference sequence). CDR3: CASSYSRAPGYGYTF. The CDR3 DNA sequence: TGTGCCAGCAGTTACTCTAGAGCACCAGGCTATGGCTACACCTTC.

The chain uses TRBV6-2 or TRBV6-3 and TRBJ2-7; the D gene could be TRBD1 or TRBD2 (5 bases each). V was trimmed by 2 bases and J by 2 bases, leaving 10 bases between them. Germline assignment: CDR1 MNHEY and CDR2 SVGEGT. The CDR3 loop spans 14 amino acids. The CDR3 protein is CASSYGTETYEQYV. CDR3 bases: TGTGCCAGCAGTTACGGGACCGAAACCTACGAGCAGTACGTC.

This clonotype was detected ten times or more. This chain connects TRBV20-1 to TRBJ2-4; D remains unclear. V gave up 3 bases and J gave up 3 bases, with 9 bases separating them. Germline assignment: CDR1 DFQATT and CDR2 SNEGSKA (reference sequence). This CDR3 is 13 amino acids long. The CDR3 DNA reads TGCAGTGCTAGCCCCGGATACAAAAACATTCAGTACTTC. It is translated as CSASPGYKNIQYF.

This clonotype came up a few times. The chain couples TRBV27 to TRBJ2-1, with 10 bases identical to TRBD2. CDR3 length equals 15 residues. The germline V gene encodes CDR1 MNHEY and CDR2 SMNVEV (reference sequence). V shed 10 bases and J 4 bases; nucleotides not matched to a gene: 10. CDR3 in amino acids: CATTTTSGEYNEQFF. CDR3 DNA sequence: TGTGCCACTACGACAACTAGCGGGGAGTACAATGAGCAGTTCTTC.

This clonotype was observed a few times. This CDR3 reads CASSFGGAVEEQFF. The CDR3, as DNA: TGTGCCAGCAGTTTCGGGGGGGCCGTTGAAGAGCAGTTCTTC. The J gene is TRBJ2-1, the V gene TRBV6-2 or TRBV6-3; 8 bases are a match to TRBD2. Germline-derived CDR1 and CDR2 are MNHEY and SVGEGT. There are 14 residues in the CDR3. V was pared by 4 bases and J by 10 bases, with 9 bases of the junction left unmatched.

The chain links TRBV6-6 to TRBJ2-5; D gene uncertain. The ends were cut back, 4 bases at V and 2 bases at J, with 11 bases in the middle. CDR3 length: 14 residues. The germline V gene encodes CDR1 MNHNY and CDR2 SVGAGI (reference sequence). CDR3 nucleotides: TGTGCCAGCAGTTCAGGTGGGGAACAAGAGACCCAGTACTTC. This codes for CASSSGGEQETQYF.

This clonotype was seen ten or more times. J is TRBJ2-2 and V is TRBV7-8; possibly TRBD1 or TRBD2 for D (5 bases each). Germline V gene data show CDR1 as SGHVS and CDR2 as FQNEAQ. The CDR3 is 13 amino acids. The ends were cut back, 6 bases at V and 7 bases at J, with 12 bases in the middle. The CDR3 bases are TGTGCCAGCAGGGACGAGGGGTACGGGGAGCTGTTTTTT. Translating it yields CASRDEGYGELFF.

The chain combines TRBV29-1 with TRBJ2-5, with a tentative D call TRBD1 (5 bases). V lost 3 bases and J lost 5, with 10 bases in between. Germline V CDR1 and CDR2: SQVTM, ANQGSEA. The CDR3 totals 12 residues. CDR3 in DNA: TGCAGCGTTGAGCAGGGAAAGGAGACCCAGTACTTC. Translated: CSVEQGKETQYF.

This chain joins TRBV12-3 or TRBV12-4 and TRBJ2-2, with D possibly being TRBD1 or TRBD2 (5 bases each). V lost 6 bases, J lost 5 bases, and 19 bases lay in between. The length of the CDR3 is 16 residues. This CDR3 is CASRPPAGIATGELFF. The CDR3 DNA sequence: TGTGCCAGCAGACCCCCCGCAGGGATAGCGACCGGGGAGCTGTTTTTT.

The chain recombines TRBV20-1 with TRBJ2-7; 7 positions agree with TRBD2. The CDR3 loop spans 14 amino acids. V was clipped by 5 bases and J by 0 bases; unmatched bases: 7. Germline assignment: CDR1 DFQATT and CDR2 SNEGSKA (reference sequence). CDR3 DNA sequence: TGCAGTGCTGCTAGCGGAAAGAGCTCCTACGAGCAGTACTTC. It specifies CSAASGKSSYEQYF.

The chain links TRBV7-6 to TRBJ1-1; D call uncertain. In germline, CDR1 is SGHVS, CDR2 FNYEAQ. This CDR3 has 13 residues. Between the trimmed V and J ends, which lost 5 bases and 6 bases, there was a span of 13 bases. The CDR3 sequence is CASSARVLAEAFF. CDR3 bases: TGTGCCAGCAGCGCTAGGGTTTTAGCTGAAGCTTTCTTT.

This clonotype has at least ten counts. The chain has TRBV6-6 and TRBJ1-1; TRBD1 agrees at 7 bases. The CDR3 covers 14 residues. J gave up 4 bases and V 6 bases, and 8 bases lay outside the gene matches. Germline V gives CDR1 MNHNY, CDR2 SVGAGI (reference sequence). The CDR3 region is CASSLDRVRTEAFF. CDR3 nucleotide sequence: TGTGCCAGCAGCCTTGACAGGGTCCGCACTGAAGCTTTCTTT.

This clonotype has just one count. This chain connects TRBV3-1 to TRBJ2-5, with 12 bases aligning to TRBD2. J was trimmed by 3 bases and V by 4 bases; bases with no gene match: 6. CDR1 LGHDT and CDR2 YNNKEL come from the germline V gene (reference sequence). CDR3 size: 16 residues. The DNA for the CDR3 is TGTGCCAGCAGCCTAGGACTAGCGGGGAACAAAGAGACCCAGTACTTC. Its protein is CASSLGLAGNKETQYF.

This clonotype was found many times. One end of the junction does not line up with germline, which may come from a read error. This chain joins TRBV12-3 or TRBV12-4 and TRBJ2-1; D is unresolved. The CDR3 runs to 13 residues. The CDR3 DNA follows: TGTGCCAGCAGCTTAGGACCCTACAATGAGCAGTTCTTC. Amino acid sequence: CASSLGPYNEQFF.

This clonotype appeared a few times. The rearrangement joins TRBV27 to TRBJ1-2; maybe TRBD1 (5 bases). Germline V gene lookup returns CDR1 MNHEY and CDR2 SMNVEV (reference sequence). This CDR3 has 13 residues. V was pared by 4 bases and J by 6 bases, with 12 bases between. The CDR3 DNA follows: TGTGCCAGCAGTTCGCTCGGGGCGGATGGCTACACCTTC. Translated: CASSSLGADGYTF.

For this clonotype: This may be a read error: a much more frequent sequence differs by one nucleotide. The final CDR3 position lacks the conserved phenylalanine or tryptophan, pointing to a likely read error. Here the CDR3 DNA reads TGTGCCAGCAGCTTAGCGAACAGGGTGAACTATGGCTACACCTCC. The encoded protein is CASSLANRVNYGYTS. J is TRBJ1-2 and V is TRBV7-2; possible D gene TRBD1, 6 bases. With 0 bases removed from V and 2 bases from J, the gap between germline ends came to 10 bases. Germline CDR1 SGHTA, CDR2 FQGNSA. This CDR3 comprises 15 residues.

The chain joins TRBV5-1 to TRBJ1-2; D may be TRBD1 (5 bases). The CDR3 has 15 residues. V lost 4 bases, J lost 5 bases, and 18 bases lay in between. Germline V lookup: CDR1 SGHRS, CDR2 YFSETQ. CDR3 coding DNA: TGCGCCAGCAGCCCCGAGGGATGGGACCCATATGGCTACACCTTC. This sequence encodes CASSPEGWDPYGYTF.

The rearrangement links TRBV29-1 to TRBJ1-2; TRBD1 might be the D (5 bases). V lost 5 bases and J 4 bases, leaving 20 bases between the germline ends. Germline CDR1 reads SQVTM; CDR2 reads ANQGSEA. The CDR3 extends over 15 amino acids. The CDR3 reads CSVNGDLLMGYGYTF. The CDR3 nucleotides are TGCAGCGTTAACGGGGACCTTCTTATGGGCTATGGCTACACCTTC.

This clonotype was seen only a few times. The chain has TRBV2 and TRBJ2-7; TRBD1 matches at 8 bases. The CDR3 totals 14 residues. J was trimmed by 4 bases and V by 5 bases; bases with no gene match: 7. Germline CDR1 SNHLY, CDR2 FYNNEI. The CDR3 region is CASSRTGYGYEQYV. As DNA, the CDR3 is TGTGCCAGCAGTCGGACAGGGTACGGGTACGAGCAGTACGTC.

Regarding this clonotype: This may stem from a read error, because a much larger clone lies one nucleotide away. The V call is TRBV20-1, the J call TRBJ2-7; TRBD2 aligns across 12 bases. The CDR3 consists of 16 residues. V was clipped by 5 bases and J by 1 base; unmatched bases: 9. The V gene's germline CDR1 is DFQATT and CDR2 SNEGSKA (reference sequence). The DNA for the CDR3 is TGCAGTGCTGGAGGAAGGACTAGCGGGGCTTCCTACGAGCAGTACGTC. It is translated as CSAGGRTSGASYEQYV.

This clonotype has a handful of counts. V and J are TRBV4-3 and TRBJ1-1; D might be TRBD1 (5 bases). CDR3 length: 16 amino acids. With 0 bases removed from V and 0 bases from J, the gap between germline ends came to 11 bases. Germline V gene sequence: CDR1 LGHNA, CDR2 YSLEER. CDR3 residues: CASSQDLAGMNTEAFF. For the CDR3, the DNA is TGCGCCAGCAGCCAAGATTTGGCAGGGATGAACACTGAAGCTTTCTTT.